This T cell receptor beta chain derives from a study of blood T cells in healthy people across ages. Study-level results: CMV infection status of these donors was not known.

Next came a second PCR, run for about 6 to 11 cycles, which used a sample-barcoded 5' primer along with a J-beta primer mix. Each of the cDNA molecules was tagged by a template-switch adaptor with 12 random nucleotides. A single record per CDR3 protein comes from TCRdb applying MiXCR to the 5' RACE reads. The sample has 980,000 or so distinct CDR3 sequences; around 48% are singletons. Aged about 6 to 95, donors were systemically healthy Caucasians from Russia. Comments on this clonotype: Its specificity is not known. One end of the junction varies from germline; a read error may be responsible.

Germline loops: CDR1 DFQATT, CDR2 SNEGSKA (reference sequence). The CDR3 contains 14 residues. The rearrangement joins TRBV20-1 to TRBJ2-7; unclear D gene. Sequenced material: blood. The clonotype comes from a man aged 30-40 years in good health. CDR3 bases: TGCAGTGCCAGAGGCGAAAGGAGCTCCTACGAGCAGTACTTC. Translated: CSARGERSSYEQYF.